The present T cell receptor (beta chain) was sequenced within a study of blood T cell repertoires in COVID-19. Study-wide context: The samples span acute and convalescent COVID-19 from the United States, Italy and Spain. PBMCs, B-cell-depleted T cells, or T cells provided the cDNA or gDNA that made up the material.

In the original analysis: Reference gene primer amplification gave nucleated cell count estimates. Measured with immunoSEQ multiplex PCR; TCRdb has only the in-frame clones, and not every one. V and J calls and clone size follow that table, whereas D and trimming were derived from the DNA. The table includes 200,000 or so clones, about nine tenths detected once. The sequenced sample consisted of peripheral blood. The clonotype was recovered from a woman aged 60-70 years with acute or convalescent COVID-19.

CDR3: CAIGAGNTGELFF. In nucleotides, the CDR3 is TGTGCCATCGGTGCGGGGAACACCGGGGAGCTGTTTTTT. V usage is TRBV10-3 and J usage is TRBJ2-2; D may be TRBD2 (5 bases). Germline CDR1 and CDR2: ENHRY and SYGVKD. The CDR3 runs 13 residues. V was clipped by 8 bases and J by 1 base, with 8 bases between them.